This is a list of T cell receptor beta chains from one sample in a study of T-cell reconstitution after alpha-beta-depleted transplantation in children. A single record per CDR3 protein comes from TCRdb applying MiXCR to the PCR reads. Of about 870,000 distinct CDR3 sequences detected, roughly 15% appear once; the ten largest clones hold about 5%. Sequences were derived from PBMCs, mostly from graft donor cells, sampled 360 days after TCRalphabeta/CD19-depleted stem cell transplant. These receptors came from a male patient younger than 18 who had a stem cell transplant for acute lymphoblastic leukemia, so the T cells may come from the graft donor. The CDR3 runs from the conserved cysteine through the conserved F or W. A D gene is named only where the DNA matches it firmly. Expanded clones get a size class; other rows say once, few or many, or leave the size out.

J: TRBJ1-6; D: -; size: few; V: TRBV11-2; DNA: TGTGCCAGCAGCCCCCGGAGGGTAACTTCACCCCTCCACTTT; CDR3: CASSPRRVTSPLHF
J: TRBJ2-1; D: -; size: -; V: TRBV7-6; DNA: TGTGCCAGCAGCGACATACTAGGTTTTGAGCAGTTCTTC; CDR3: CASSDILGFEQFF
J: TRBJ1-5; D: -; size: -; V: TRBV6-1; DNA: TGTGCCAGCTCCCTGGCTGACAGTCCTAATCAGCCCCAGCATTTT; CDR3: CASSLADSPNQPQHF
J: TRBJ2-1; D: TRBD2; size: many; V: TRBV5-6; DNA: TGTGCCAGCAGCGCATGGGGACTAGCGGGAACCAATGAGCAGTTCTTC; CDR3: CASSAWGLAGTNEQFF
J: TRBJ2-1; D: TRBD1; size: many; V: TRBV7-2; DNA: TGTGCCAGCAGTCCACAGGGGGGCCGAAGCTCCTACAATGAGCAGTTCTTC; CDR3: CASSPQGGRSSYNEQFF
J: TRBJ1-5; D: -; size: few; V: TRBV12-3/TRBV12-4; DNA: TGTGCCAGCAGCTACGGACGGTCCAATCAGCCCCAGCATTTT; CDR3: CASSYGRSNQPQHF
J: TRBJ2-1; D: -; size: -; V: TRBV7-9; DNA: TGTGCCGGGGAAGCGGAACCTAATTACAATGAGCAGTTCTTC; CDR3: CAGEAEPNYNEQFF
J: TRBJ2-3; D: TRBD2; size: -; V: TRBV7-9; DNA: TGTGCCAGCAGCTCCGCCATTAGCGGGAGGGCAGATACGCAGTATTTT; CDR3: CASSSAISGRADTQYF
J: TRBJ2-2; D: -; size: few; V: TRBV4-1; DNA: TGCGCCAGCAGCCAAGATCAGGGCACATACACCGGGGAGCTGTTTTTT; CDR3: CASSQDQGTYTGELFF
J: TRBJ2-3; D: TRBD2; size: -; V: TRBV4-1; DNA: TGCGCCAGCAGCCTCGGACTAGGATCAGATACGCAGTATTTT; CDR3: CASSLGLGSDTQYF
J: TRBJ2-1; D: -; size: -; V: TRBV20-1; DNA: TGCAGTGCTAGAGGCCGGTCCCGCCTCGGGGGTGAGCAGTTCTTC; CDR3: CSARGRSRLGGEQFF
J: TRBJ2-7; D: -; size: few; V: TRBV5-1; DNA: TGCGCCAGCAGCCTCAAAGGACGCAGCTCCTACGAGCAGTACTTC; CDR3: CASSLKGRSSYEQYF
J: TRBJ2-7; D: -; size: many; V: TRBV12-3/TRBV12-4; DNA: TGTGCCATATCCGTCAGGGGCAACAACGAGCAGTACTTC; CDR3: CAISVRGNNEQYF
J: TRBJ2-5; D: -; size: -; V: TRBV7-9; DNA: TGTGCCAGCAGCGTCTGGGGGAATCCCTTACAAGAGACCCAGTACTTC; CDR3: CASSVWGNPLQETQYF
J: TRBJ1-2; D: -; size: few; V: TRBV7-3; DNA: TGTGCCAGCAGCCCCGGGGGGGCAGGAGCGTTTGACTACACCTTC; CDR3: CASSPGGAGAFDYTF
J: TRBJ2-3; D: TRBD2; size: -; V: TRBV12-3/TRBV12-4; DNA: TGTGCCAGCTGCCCTGCTAGCGGGATACGCCTTGGCACAGATACGCAGTATTTT; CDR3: CASCPASGIRLGTDTQYF
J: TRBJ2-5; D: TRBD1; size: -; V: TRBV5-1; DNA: TGCGCCAGCACTGGACAGGGGGGAGAGACCCAGTACTTC; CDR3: CASTGQGGETQYF
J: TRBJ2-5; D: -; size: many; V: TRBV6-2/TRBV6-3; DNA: TGTGCCAGCAGTTACGTAGGAGTTCAAGAGACCCAGTACTTC; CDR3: CASSYVGVQETQYF
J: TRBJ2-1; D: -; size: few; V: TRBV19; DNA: TGTGCCAGTAGTAGACAGCGGATCTCCTACAATGAGCAGTTCTTC; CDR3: CASSRQRISYNEQFF
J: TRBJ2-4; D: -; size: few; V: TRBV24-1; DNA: TGTGCCACCAGTCAGTTGGGAAACATTCAGTACTTC; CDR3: CATSQLGNIQYF
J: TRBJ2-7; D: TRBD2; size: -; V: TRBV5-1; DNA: TGCGCCAGCAGCCTCCGAACGACTAGCGGGAGCTACGAGCAGTACTTC; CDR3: CASSLRTTSGSYEQYF
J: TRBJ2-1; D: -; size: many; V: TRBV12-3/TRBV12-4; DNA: TGTGCCAGCAGTCGGACAAATGAGCAGTTCTTC; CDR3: CASSRTNEQFF
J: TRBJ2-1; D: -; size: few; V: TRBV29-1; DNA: TGCAGCGTTGACTCAACAGTCTACAATGAGCAGTTCTTC; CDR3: CSVDSTVYNEQFF
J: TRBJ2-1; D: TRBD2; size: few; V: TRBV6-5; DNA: TGTGCCAGCAGCTACAGCCCCGGGACTAATAGGGGAAATGAGCAGTTCTTC; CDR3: CASSYSPGTNRGNEQFF
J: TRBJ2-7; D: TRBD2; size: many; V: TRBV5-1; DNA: TGCGCCAGCAGCTTGGTTGCTAGCGGTTCCTACGAGCAGTACTTC; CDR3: CASSLVASGSYEQYF
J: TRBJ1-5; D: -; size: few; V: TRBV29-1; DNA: TGCAGCGTTGCCTATAGCAATCAGCCCCAGCATTTT; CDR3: CSVAYSNQPQHF
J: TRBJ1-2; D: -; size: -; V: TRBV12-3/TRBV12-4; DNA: TGTGCCAGCAGTTTACTACTCGGGACATCTCATCCGGGTGGCTACACCTTC; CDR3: CASSLLLGTSHPGGYTF
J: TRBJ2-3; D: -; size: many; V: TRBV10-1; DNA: TGCGCCAGCAGTGAGTACGGGGTTCCAGATACGCAGTATTTT; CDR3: CASSEYGVPDTQYF
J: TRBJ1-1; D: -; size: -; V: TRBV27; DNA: TGTGCCAGCAAAGGGATAGAGGCTGAAGCTTTCTTT; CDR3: CASKGIEAEAFF
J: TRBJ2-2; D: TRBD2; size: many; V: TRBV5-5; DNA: TGTGCCAGCAGCCTTAGCGGGGGGAACACCGGGGAGCTGTTTTTT; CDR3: CASSLSGGNTGELFF
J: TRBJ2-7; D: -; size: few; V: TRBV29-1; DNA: TGCAGCGTTTTGCGGGGAACTTCCTACGAGCAGTACTTC; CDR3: CSVLRGTSYEQYF
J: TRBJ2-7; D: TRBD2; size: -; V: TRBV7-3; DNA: TGTGCCAGCAGCTTAAGCGGGAGGGCCTCCGAGCAGTACTTC; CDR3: CASSLSGRASEQYF
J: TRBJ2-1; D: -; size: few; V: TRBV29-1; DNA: TGCAGCGTTGTATACGGTAGCGAGTACAATGAGCAGTTCTTC; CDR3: CSVVYGSEYNEQFF
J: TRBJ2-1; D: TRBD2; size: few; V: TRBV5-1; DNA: TGCGCCAGCGCCCTAGCGGGAGGGGTCAATGAGCAGTTCTTC; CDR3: CASALAGGVNEQFF
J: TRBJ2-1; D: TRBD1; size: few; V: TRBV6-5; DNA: TGTGCCAGCAGTTACTCTGGGACAGCAACCAATGAGCAGTTCTTC; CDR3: CASSYSGTATNEQFF
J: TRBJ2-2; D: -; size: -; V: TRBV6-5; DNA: TGTGCCAGCAGTTATATAGGGAACACCGGGGAGCTGTTTTTT; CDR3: CASSYIGNTGELFF
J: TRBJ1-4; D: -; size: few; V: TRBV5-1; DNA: TGCGCCAGCAGCTTGGAGACCGCTCGTGAAAAACTGTTTTTT; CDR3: CASSLETAREKLFF
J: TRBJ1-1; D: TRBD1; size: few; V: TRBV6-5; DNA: TGTGCCAGCACGAACAGGGGGACTGAAGCTTTCTTT; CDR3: CASTNRGTEAFF
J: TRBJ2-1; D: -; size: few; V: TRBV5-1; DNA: TGCGCCAGCATGTCCGGGACTCACAATGAGCAGTTCTTC; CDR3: CASMSGTHNEQFF
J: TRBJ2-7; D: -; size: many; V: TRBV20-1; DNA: TGCAGTGCTAGGTCTTTCAGACACCGCTCCTACGAGCAGTACTTC; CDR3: CSARSFRHRSYEQYF
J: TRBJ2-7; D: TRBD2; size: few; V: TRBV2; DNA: TGTGCCAGCATCATGGGACTAGCGGGAGGATACGAGCAGTACTTC; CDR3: CASIMGLAGGYEQYF
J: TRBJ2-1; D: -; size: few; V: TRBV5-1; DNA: TGCGCCAGCAGCTTGGAGCAGGTGTACAATGAGCAGTTCTTC; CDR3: CASSLEQVYNEQFF
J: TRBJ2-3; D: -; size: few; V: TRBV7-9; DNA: TGTGCCAGCAGCTTAGGCGCCTATAGCCGCACAGATACGCAGTATTTT; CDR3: CASSLGAYSRTDTQYF
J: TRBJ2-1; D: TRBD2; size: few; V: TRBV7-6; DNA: TGTGCCAGCAGCCTCGGGACTAGCGGGAGTTGGATCAATGAGCAGTTCTTC; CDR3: CASSLGTSGSWINEQFF
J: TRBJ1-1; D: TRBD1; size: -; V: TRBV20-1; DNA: TGCAGTGCTAGCAGGACAGGGGGCATGAACACTGAAGCTTTCTTT; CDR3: CSASRTGGMNTEAFF
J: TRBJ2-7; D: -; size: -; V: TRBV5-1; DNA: TGCGCCAGCAGCTTGACCGTGGGCTCCCACGAGCAGTACTTC; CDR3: CASSLTVGSHEQYF
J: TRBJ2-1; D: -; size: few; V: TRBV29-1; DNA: TGCAGCGTTGACGCTCGTACCGTCAATGAGCAGTTCTTC; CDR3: CSVDARTVNEQFF
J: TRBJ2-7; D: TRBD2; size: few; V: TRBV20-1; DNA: TGCAGTGCTAGAGATCCCGGACTAGCGGGCAACTACGAGCAGTACTTC; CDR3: CSARDPGLAGNYEQYF
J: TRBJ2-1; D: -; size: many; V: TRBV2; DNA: TGTGCCAGCAGTGTCTTTGGTGAGCAGTTCTTC; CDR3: CASSVFGEQFF
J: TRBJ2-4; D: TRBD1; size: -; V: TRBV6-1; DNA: TGTGCCACACAGGGGGCCAAAAACATTCAGTACTTC; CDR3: CATQGAKNIQYF
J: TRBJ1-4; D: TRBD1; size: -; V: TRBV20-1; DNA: TGCAGTGCTAGAGTCCCGGGACAGGCTAAACTGTTTTTT; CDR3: CSARVPGQAKLFF
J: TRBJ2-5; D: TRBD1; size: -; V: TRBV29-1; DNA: TGCAGCGTTGACACAGGACAGGGGGGGACCCAGTACTTC; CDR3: CSVDTGQGGTQYF
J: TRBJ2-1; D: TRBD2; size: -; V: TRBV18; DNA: TGTGCCAGCTCACCATCAACCGGGACTAGCGGGGTCCTAAGCTCCTACAATGAGCAGTTCTTC; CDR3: CASSPSTGTSGVLSSYNEQFF
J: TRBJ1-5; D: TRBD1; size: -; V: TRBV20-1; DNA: TGCAGTGCTGAAGGGAGGGGGCGAACGGGGCAGCCCCAGCATTTT; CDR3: CSAEGRGRTGQPQHF
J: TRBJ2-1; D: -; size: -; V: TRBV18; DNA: TGTGCCAGCTTCCCCGGCGGGTACTCCTACAATGAGCAGTTCTTC; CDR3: CASFPGGYSYNEQFF
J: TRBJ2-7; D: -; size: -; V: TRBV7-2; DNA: TGTGCCAGCAGGCAACCGGGGGCTTCTAGCGGTTTAAGTCAGTACTTC; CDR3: CASRQPGASSGLSQYF
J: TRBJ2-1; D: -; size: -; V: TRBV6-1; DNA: TGTGCCAGCTGTAGTATCAGCATCGATGAGCAGTTCTTC; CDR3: CASCSISIDEQFF
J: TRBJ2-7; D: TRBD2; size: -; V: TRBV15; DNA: TGTGCCACCAGCAGAGATCGGAGCGGGAGTCTGTACGAGCAGTACTTC; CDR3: CATSRDRSGSLYEQYF
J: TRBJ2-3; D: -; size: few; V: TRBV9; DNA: TGTGCCAGCAGCCTCTGGGACCTCACAGATACGCAGTATTTT; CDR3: CASSLWDLTDTQYF